These 30 T cell receptor beta chains came from one sample sequenced in a study of shared clonotypes between healthy human individuals. Naive-designated CD8 cells lacked CD45RO, were positively enriched for CCR7, and omitted terminally differentiated effector memory CD45RA+ cells. The data were produced by immunoSEQ multiplex PCR, yet TCRdb's version contains in-frame clones alone and is incomplete. Of roughly 1,800,000 clones in the sample, about 95% were seen once. Sample: naive CD8+ T cells sorted from blood. All receptors come from a man aged 18 to 29 in good health.

The J gene is TRBJ1-2, the V gene TRBV9, with D perhaps matching TRBD1 (5 bases). V lost 4 bases and J lost 6, with 19 bases in between. The germline CDR1 and CDR2 sequences are SGDLS and YYNGEE. The CDR3 totals 15 residues. The CDR3: CASSSSSGGGDGYTF. CDR3 nucleotides: TGTGCCAGCAGCTCCTCTAGCGGGGGAGGGGATGGCTACACCTTC.

The DNA for the CDR3 is TGTGCCAGCAGTGATTGGGGCGAACTAGCGGGATACGAGCAGTACTTC. Its protein product is CASSDWGELAGYEQYF. The gene calls are TRBV2 and TRBJ2-7, with 10 nucleotides matching TRBD2. This CDR3 is 16 amino acids long. The germline V gene has CDR1 SNHLY and CDR2 FYNNEI. After removal of 3 bases from V and 4 bases from J, the junction contained 9 bases not matched to a gene.

J is TRBJ2-7 and V is TRBV7-2, with 8 bases fitting TRBD2. The germline gives CDR1 SGHTA, CDR2 FQGNSA. The CDR3 contains 14 residues. Trimming at V came to 5 bases and at J to 1 base, leaving 4 bases not matched to a gene. This CDR3 is CASSVTSGSYEQYF. CDR3 nucleotides: TGTGCCAGCAGCGTCACTAGCGGTTCCTACGAGCAGTACTTC.

On this clone itself: Additional DNA sequences in this sample encode the identical CDR3. The chain combines TRBV4-1 with TRBJ2-5; perhaps D is TRBD1 or TRBD2 (5 bases each). Germline loops: CDR1 MGHRA, CDR2 YSYEKL. The CDR3 is made up of 13 amino acids. V shed 4 bases and J shed 3 bases, with 9 bases lying between them. For the CDR3, the DNA is TGCGCCAGCAGCCCTGAGGGGAAAGAGACCCAGTACTTC. Protein sequence: CASSPEGKETQYF.

The gene calls are TRBV2 and TRBJ1-1; possibly TRBD1 for D (6 bases). Between the trimmed V and J ends, which lost 10 bases and 5 bases, there was a span of 17 bases. Germline V gene lookup returns CDR1 SNHLY and CDR2 FYNNEI. The CDR3 runs to 13 residues. The CDR3 loop reads CATLQRGGTEAFF. The CDR3 DNA sequence: TGTGCCACGTTACAGAGAGGGGGAACTGAAGCTTTCTTT.

This clone occurred once. The chain is built from TRBV7-9 and TRBJ2-5; 11 bases are a match to TRBD2. V lost 4 bases, J lost 0 bases, and 4 bases stayed unmatched. The germline gives CDR1 SEHNR, CDR2 FQNEAQ (reference sequence). This CDR3 is 16 amino acids long. The CDR3 DNA reads TGTGCCAGCAGCTCTAGCGGGGGGATCTACCAAGAGACCCAGTACTTC. It yields the protein CASSSSGGIYQETQYF. Looking up the rest from reference TRBV7-9 and TRBJ2-5 gives the full variable domain: DTGVSQNPRHKITKRGQNVTFRCDPISEHNRLYWYRQTLGQGPEFLTYFQNEAQLEKSRLLSDRFSAERPKGSFSTLEIQRTEQGDSAMYLCASSSSGGIYQETQYFGPGTRLLVL.

The rearrangement joins TRBV4-3 to TRBJ2-1; perhaps TRBD1 as D (6 bases). This CDR3 is 15 amino acids long. In germline, CDR1 is LGHNA, CDR2 YSLEER. With 0 bases removed from V and 8 bases from J, the gap between germline ends came to 14 bases. The CDR3 protein is CASSQDPDSRYEQFF. The CDR3 DNA sequence: TGCGCCAGCAGCCAAGATCCGGACAGTAGGTATGAGCAGTTCTTC.

Note on this clone: The germline gene is not matched at one end of the junction; a read error may be the cause. V usage is TRBV6-5 and J usage is TRBJ1-1; perhaps TRBD1 as D (5 bases). Germline V gene data show CDR1 as MNHEY and CDR2 as SVGAGI. This CDR3 has 13 residues. CDR3 DNA sequence: TGTGCCAGCAGTTACGGGACGAACGCTGAAGCTTTCTTT. It is translated as CASSYGTNAEAFF.

This chain uses TRBV30 with TRBJ1-2; possibly TRBD1 for D (5 bases). The CDR3 length is 14 residues. V lost 0 bases and J 4 bases, leaving 12 bases between the germline ends. Per the germline V gene, CDR1 is GTSNPN and CDR2 is SVGIG (reference sequence). Written as DNA, the CDR3 is TGTGCCTGGAGTGTATGGGGCGGAGGCTATGGCTACACCTTC. The encoded protein is CAWSVWGGGYGYTF.

CDR3 coding DNA: TGCAGCGTTGACCCCTCTGGGGCCAACGTCCTGACTTTC. It yields the protein CSVDPSGANVLTF. This chain links TRBV29-1 with TRBJ2-6, with D unresolved. CDR1 is SQVTM and CDR2 is ANQGSEA in the germline V gene. V was clipped by 3 bases and J by 0 bases, with 3 bases between them. The CDR3 has 13 amino acids.

The rearrangement joins TRBV6-4 to TRBJ2-7; D unresolved. Germline lookup yields CDR1 MRHNA and CDR2 SNTAGT. The CDR3 covers 15 residues. The V and J ends lost 10 bases and 3 bases respectively, with 22 bases between them. The CDR3 DNA follows: TGTGCCAACCCAATCGAGGATTCCTGGTACTACGAGCAGTACTTC. This gives the protein CANPIEDSWYYEQYF.

V is TRBV7-9 and J is TRBJ2-7; unclear D gene. The CDR3 sequence is 13 residues long. V was trimmed by 1 base and J by 6 bases, leaving 10 bases between them. CDR1 is SEHNR and CDR2 is FQNEAQ in the germline V gene (reference sequence). This chain's CDR3 is CASSLVDGVEQYF. For the CDR3, the DNA is TGTGCCAGCAGCTTAGTCGACGGCGTCGAGCAGTACTTC. The whole variable domain, remainder taken from reference TRBV7-9 and TRBJ2-7, is DTGVSQNPRHKITKRGQNVTFRCDPISEHNRLYWYRQTLGQGPEFLTYFQNEAQLEKSRLLSDRFSAERPKGSFSTLEIQRTEQGDSAMYLCASSLVDGVEQYFGPGTRLTVT.

This chain connects TRBV7-9 to TRBJ2-3; 8 bases are a match to TRBD2. Germline V CDR1 and CDR2: SEHNR, FQNEAQ (reference sequence). This CDR3 has 16 amino acids. The ends lost 5 bases at V and 4 bases at J; junction bases unmatched: 11. The chain's CDR3 is CASSELAASRADTQYF. The CDR3, as DNA: TGTGCCAGCAGCGAACTAGCGGCCTCCCGGGCAGATACGCAGTATTTT.

This chain uses TRBV19 with TRBJ1-1; D not certain. This CDR3 is 10 amino acids long. Deletions cut 7 bases from V and 3 bases from J, with 3 bases between. Germline CDR1 reads LNHDA; CDR2 reads SQIVND (reference sequence). CDR3 in DNA: TGTGCCAGTATGGACACTGAAGCTTTCTTT. Its protein is CASMDTEAFF.

The genes are TRBV7-9 and TRBJ1-2; TRBD1 aligns across 8 bases. Germline V gives CDR1 SEHNR, CDR2 FQNEAQ (reference sequence). The CDR3 is made up of 15 amino acids. J lost 2 bases, V lost 1 base, and 3 bases had no gene match. CDR3: CASSLVRGPNYGYTF. The CDR3 nucleotides are TGTGCCAGCAGCTTAGTCAGGGGGCCCAACTATGGCTACACCTTC.

The rearrangement uses TRBV5-6 and TRBJ1-1; D is unresolved. The V gene's germline CDR1 is SGHDT and CDR2 YYEEEE. This CDR3 region has 13 residues. Trimming stripped 4 bases from V and 1 base from J, with 8 bases between. The CDR3 loop is CASSPTSNTEAFF. The CDR3 region has the DNA TGTGCCAGCAGCCCCACATCGAACACTGAAGCTTTCTTT.

This rearrangement joins TRBV4-2 to TRBJ1-1; 9 positions agree with TRBD1. The V gene end was trimmed by 4 bases and the J gene end by 3 bases; junction bases not matched to a gene: 12. This CDR3 comprises 17 residues. The germline CDR1 and CDR2 sequences are LGHNA and YNFKEQ. The CDR3 region has the DNA TGTGCCAGCAGCCTTAACACAGGGGGCGAGGAGGACACTGAAGCTTTCTTT. It translates to CASSLNTGGEEDTEAFF.

The chain has TRBV6-5 and TRBJ2-1; TRBD2 is a possible D gene (5 bases). The germline gives CDR1 MNHEY, CDR2 SVGAGI. V was shortened by 2 bases and J by 8 bases, with 16 bases between the two germline ends. CDR3 length equals 15 residues. CDR3 bases: TGTGCCAGCAGTTACCAACTAGAAATGGTCGATGAGCAGTTCTTC. It is translated as CASSYQLEMVDEQFF.

The chain employs TRBV25-1 and TRBJ1-2; D gene unclear. The CDR3 totals 14 residues. Germline V gene lookup returns CDR1 MGHDK and CDR2 SYGVNS. Trimming removed 6 bases at V and 3 bases at J, with 14 bases between. The CDR3 DNA sequence: TGTGCCAGCAGGGGAGTTACCGGGGACTATGGCTACACCTTC. Encoded protein: CASRGVTGDYGYTF.

The chain links TRBV21-1 to TRBJ2-3. TRBV21-1 is marked as a pseudogene. The CDR3 has 14 residues. The CDR3 loop is CASSLVGGPDTQYF. CDR3 in DNA: TGTGCCAGCAGCCTAGTAGGGGGGCCAGATACGCAGTATTTT.

This rearrangement joins TRBV5-1 to TRBJ2-1; 7 bases line up with TRBD2. Germline V gene sequence: CDR1 SGHRS, CDR2 YFSETQ. V trimming: 0 bases; J trimming: 0 bases; junction bases outside the gene matches: 3. The length of the CDR3 is 16 residues. This chain's CDR3 is CASSLAGGFSYNEQFF. The CDR3 DNA follows: TGCGCCAGCAGCTTGGCCGGGGGGTTCTCCTACAATGAGCAGTTCTTC. Variable domain in full (rest from reference TRBV5-1 and TRBJ2-1): KAGVTQTPRYLIKTRGQQVTLSCSPISGHRSVSWYQQTPGQGLQFLFEYFSETQRNKGNFPGRFSGRQFSNSRSEMNVSTLELGDSALYLCASSLAGGFSYNEQFFGPGTRLTVL.

The rearrangement uses TRBV5-1 and TRBJ2-3, with 10 positions matching TRBD2. Germline CDR1 reads SGHRS; CDR2 reads YFSETQ. The CDR3 is 17 amino acids. Trimming took 3 bases from V and 0 from J; bases not matched to a gene: 7. The CDR3 nucleotides are TGCGCCAGCAGCTCAGGACTAGCGGTTCCTAGCACAGATACGCAGTATTTT. Translating it yields CASSSGLAVPSTDTQYF.

The chain links TRBV6-6 to TRBJ2-3; D gene unclear. The CDR3 contains 12 residues. Germline CDR1 is MNHNY and CDR2 is SVGAGI (reference sequence). V was clipped by 0 bases and J by 6 bases, with 4 bases between them. The CDR3 region is CASSYSMDTQYF. The CDR3 DNA reads as TGTGCCAGCAGTTACTCGATGGATACGCAGTATTTT.

This chain connects TRBV28 to TRBJ2-6; D unclear. The CDR3 consists of 15 residues. Looked up from germline, CDR1 is MDHEN and CDR2 is SYDVKM. V was clipped by 3 bases and J by 0 bases, with 6 bases between them. CDR3 sequence (DNA): TGTGCCAGCAGTTTCAGGTTCTCTGGGGCCAACGTCCTGACTTTC. Protein product: CASSFRFSGANVLTF.

J is TRBJ1-1 and V is TRBV5-1, with no clear D. The CDR3 has 15 residues. Trimming took off 0 bases at V and 3 bases at J, with 12 bases between the two ends. CDR1 and CDR2 (germline): SGHRS, YFSETQ. The CDR3 loop reads CASSLEEGTYTEAFF. The DNA of the CDR3 is TGCGCCAGCAGCTTGGAGGAGGGTACGTACACTGAAGCTTTCTTT.

The rearrangement joins TRBV1 to TRBJ2-1. TRBV1 is reported as a pseudogene. The CDR3 loop spans 18 amino acids. Here the CDR3 reads CTSSQDLRGGPSYNEQFF. CDR3 nucleotides: TGCACCAGCAGCCAAGATCTCCGGGGCGGGCCCTCCTACAATGAGCAGTTCTTC.

This clone was seen only once. V gene TRBV27 combines with J gene TRBJ2-7; 9 bases are shared with TRBD1. V lost 4 bases and J lost 3; bases outside the gene matches: 10. Looked up from germline, CDR1 is MNHEY and CDR2 is SMNVEV (reference sequence). The CDR3 is 16 residues long. The CDR3 here is CASSSQGATLYYEQYF. In DNA, the CDR3 is TGTGCCAGCAGTTCACAGGGGGCCACACTATACTACGAGCAGTACTTC.

This chain links TRBV4-1 with TRBJ1-1; D is unresolved. The V gene's germline CDR1 is MGHRA and CDR2 YSYEKL. Trimming took off 4 bases at V and 1 base at J, with 10 bases between the two ends. This CDR3 is 14 amino acids long. CDR3 residues: CASSRVRENTEAFF. The CDR3 bases are TGCGCCAGCAGCCGGGTAAGGGAGAACACTGAAGCTTTCTTT.

J is TRBJ2-3 and V is TRBV14, with 8 positions matching TRBD2. CDR3 length: 15 amino acids. V trimming: 1 base; J trimming: 1 base; junction bases outside the gene matches: 1. Germline values: CDR1 SGHDN, CDR2 FVKESK. Here the CDR3 DNA reads TGTGCCAGCAGCCAAGTCGGGGGGGGCACAGATACGCAGTATTTT. This translates into CASSQVGGGTDTQYF.

This CDR3 is CASSYFLTGVMNTEAFF. The CDR3 DNA sequence: TGTGCCAGCAGTTATTTCTTGACAGGGGTCATGAACACTGAAGCTTTCTTT. This chain links TRBV6-9 with TRBJ1-1, with TRBD1 identical over 8 bases. CDR3 length equals 17 residues. Germline V gene lookup returns CDR1 MNHGY and CDR2 SVAAGI. Unmatched junction bases numbered 7, after V lost 1 base and J lost 0 bases.